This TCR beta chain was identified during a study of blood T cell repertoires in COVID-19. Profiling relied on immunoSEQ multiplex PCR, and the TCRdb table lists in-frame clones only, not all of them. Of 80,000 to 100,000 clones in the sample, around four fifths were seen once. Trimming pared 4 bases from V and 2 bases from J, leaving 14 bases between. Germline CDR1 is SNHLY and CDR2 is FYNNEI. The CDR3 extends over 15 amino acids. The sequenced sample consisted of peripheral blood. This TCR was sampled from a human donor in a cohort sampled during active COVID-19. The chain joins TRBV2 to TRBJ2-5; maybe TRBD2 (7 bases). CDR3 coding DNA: TGTGCCAGCAGTGCAGGCGGGGGCCGACAAGAGACCCAGTACTTC. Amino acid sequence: CASSAGGGRQETQYF.